The present T cell receptor beta chain was sequenced within a study of prognosis after radiotherapy for stage I lung cancer (dated by TCRdb to the early 2020s). In the study overall: Between April 2018 and early 2019, under 20 patients with stage I NSCLC were enrolled in Nanjing, China. Tumor histology was squamous cell carcinoma in 6 to 8 patients and adenocarcinoma in some 13. Patients with newly diagnosed primary stage I lung tumors numbered more than 11, with about 5 others having oligometastatic NSCLC after surgical resection of the primary tumor. This study profiled peripheral blood TCR beta repertoires from stage I NSCLC patients before and after stereotactic body radiotherapy and linked the repertoires to distant failure. Image-guided IMRT or VMAT was used to deliver SBRT in 3 to 5 fractions at a biologically effective dose of at least 100 Gy. A total of about 38 blood samples from 19 patients were sequenced, with one sample obtained before and one obtained after SBRT for each patient. After SBRT, distant metastases developed in four of the 19 patients at a median of about seven months, while the remaining 15 patients had no significant progression. All patients were considered medically inoperable, owing to comorbidities in 11 to 13 and refusal of surgery in about seven. The cohort included approximately 13 men and roughly six women, with a median age of around 70 years and a range of about 50 to 85 years. No patient received concurrent therapy alongside SBRT.

What the authors observed across the whole study: Whether the expanded TCR clones were tumor-specific was not determined. Post-SBRT Shannon entropy and its change from baseline were lower in patients who developed distant metastases; baseline Shannon entropy was not associated with metastases. The small cohort and short follow-up limited the study, so independent validation of the findings is needed. TRBV and TRBJ usage frequencies reportedly varied with metastasis status, involving two V genes at baseline and nine V and two J genes after SBRT. Unique TCR clone counts fell after SBRT (median around 11,000 before versus roughly 6,900 after; Wilcoxon paired P=0.011). None of the reported P values were adjusted for multiple comparisons.

CDR1 and CDR2, per the germline V gene (reference sequence), are LNHNV and YYDKDF. Germline trimming: 1 base from V, 5 bases from J; junction bases outside gene matches: 2. Including the terminal cysteine and phenylalanine, the CDR3 comprises 14 residues. Only the CDR3 portion is preserved as DNA: 42 bases, with reading frame beginning at the first base. The TCR beta CDR3 region was amplified from genomic DNA by two rounds of multiplex PCR. The first PCR round used primers specific to each TRBV and TRBJ gene, and the primer sequences were filed in Chinese patent CN105087789A. The second PCR round used universal primers. The Roche High Pure PCR Template Preparation Kit was used to extract genomic DNA from the frozen PBMCs. Libraries were sequenced paired-end with 151 bp reads on an Illumina HiSeq 3000. Under the source paper's analysis protocol: CutAdapt was used to discard raw reads that did not contain the multiplex PCR primer sequences. Using PEAR, the high-quality paired reads were merged into contigs. By aligning each contig to reference sequences, MiXCR assigned the TRB V, D and J gene segments to that contig. CDR3 sequences were clustered by base quality and sequence similarity to remove sequencing errors. Shannon entropy, normalized by the natural log of the productive TCR sequence number, served as the measure of diversity. Clonality was computed as one minus the ratio of Shannon entropy to the natural log of the number of unique clonotypes. The Youden index of ROC curves was used to select progression-free survival cut-offs for repertoire metrics, and analyses were performed in R 3.5.3. In-frame beta chains were kept once TCRdb had trimmed the public reads at Q25 with fastp and called clones with MiXCR. CDR3 protein sequences are deduplicated, and each keeps its most common genes and DNA. TCRdb's processing, not the study's, gives the V and J calls here. In all, the sample holds over 15,000 distinct CDR3 sequences, and around three fifths of those were seen once. Around 27% of the sample is held by the ten biggest clonotypes.

This clonotype was observed a few times. Its antigen specificity is not known. No much larger clone exists at a distance of one base, and base qualities are not known. All patients had node-negative disease on CT and PET/CT, and none had a history of other malignancies or had previously received chemotherapy or radiotherapy. At each of two time points, about 6.1 milliliters of peripheral venous blood were collected into EDTA tubes. Ficoll-Paque Plus density-gradient centrifugation was used to isolate PBMCs. Immediately after collection, samples were stored at -80 degrees C until analysis. This TCR derives from a donor aged 50 or older with non-small cell lung cancer. The input for sequencing was PBMCs, taken before or after stereotactic body radiation therapy (not recorded which). The sequence links TRBV15 to TRBJ2-5, and 9 junctional nucleotides match TRBD1. The DNA sequence is as follows: TGTGCCACCAGCAGAGGACAGGGGGGCGAGACCCAGTACTTC. Its product reads: CATSRGQGGETQYF.